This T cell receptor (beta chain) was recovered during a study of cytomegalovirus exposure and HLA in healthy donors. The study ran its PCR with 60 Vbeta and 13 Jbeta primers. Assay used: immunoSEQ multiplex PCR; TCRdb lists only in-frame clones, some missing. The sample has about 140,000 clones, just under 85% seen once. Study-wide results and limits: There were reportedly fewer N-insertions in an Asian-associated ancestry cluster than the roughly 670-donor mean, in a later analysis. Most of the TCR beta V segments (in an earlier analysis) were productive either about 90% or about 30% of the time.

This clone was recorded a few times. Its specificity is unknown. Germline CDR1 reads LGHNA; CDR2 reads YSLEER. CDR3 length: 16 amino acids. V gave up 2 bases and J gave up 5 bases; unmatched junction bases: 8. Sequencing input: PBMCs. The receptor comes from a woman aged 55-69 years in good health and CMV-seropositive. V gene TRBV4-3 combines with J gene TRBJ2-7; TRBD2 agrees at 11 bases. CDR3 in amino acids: CASSQHPLSGRDEQYF. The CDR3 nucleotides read TGCGCCAGCAGCCAACACCCTCTTAGCGGGAGGGACGAGCAGTACTTC.